This T cell receptor (beta chain) was identified in a study of T cell clonality in common variable immunodeficiency. CDR3 length: 15 residues. CDR1 SEHNR and CDR2 FQNEAQ come from the germline V gene (reference sequence). Findings and limits, study-wide: Compared with controls, CVID subjects had fewer shared TCRbeta clones. Compared with healthy controls, CVID subjects showed increased TCRbeta clonality, mostly in about a third.

There are a few counts of this clone. The antigen remains undetermined. The read halts 3 residues ahead of the CDR3 end, with the missing end drawn from the germline J gene. CVID and control samples used equivalent genomic DNA input. Sequencing was performed with immunoSEQ multiplex PCR; in TCRdb, only in-frame clones are kept and a portion is missing. Singletons are absent from the sample, which has 52,000 or so clones. The sample taken for sequencing was peripheral blood mononuclear cells. The clonotype was recovered from a person aged 18 to 75 in good health. The chain has TRBV7-9 and TRBJ1-2, with 7 bases matching TRBD1. The CDR3 loop is CASSLSAGGRYDYTF. The DNA read from the CDR3 is TGTGCCAGCAGCTTATCAGCAGGGGGACGCTACGAC. The full variable domain, with the rest looked up from reference TRBV7-9 and TRBJ1-2, is DTGVSQNPRHKITKRGQNVTFRCDPISEHNRLYWYRQTLGQGPEFLTYFQNEAQLEKSRLLSDRFSAERPKGSFSTLEIQRTEQGDSAMYLCASSLSAGGRYDYTFGSGTRLTVV.